These 10 T cell receptor beta chains came from one sample sequenced in a study of Graves' ophthalmopathy and Graves' hyperthyroidism. RNA served as the template for amplifying TCR beta CDR3 regions. The library came from an HTBI-primed first-round RT-PCR and a second-round multiplex PCR. MiXCR was run by TCRdb on the multiplex PCR reads, yielding one entry per CDR3 protein. The sample yields 580,000 or so distinct CDR3 sequences, under 45% seen once. The sample was peripheral blood or thyroid tissue (not recorded which). The source of these receptors is an adult man with Graves' hyperthyroidism.

This clonotype was detected many times. CDR3 residues: CASSVSVLDYEQYF. The CDR3 DNA follows: TGTGCCAGCAGTGTGTCAGTTTTGGACTACGAGCAGTACTTC. The genes are TRBV6-1 and TRBJ2-7; D remains ambiguous. Looked up from germline, CDR1 is MNHNS and CDR2 is SASEGT. This CDR3 spans 14 amino acids. Trimming took 4 bases from V and 3 from J, leaving 13 bases between them.

This clonotype was counted many times. V and J are TRBV10-1 and TRBJ2-7, with D tentatively TRBD1 (5 bases). Germline CDR1 reads WNHNN; CDR2 reads SYGVQD (reference sequence). The CDR3 totals 12 residues. The ends were cut back, 11 bases at V and 3 bases at J, with 14 bases in the middle. This CDR3 reads CAVLRAVYEQYF. The CDR3 bases are TGCGCCGTACTCAGGGCCGTCTACGAGCAGTACTTC.

This rearrangement joins TRBV10-3 to TRBJ1-1, with D uncertain. Trimming stripped 3 bases from V and 3 bases from J, with 17 bases between. The germline gives CDR1 ENHRY, CDR2 SYGVKD. The CDR3 consists of 16 residues. Here the CDR3 DNA reads TGTGCCATCAGTGAAGGGTCATCGATAAGCCACACTGAAGCTTTCTTT. Protein product: CAISEGSSISHTEAFF.

The genes are TRBV16 and TRBJ2-5, with D possibly TRBD1 on 6 matching bases. Trimming removed 1 base from V and 3 bases from J, with 12 bases in between. The CDR3 is made up of 15 amino acids. Germline V gene data show CDR1 as KGHSY and CDR2 as FQNENV. This CDR3 is CASSQLWTVKETQYF. The CDR3 DNA reads as TGTGCCAGCAGCCAATTATGGACAGTAAAAGAGACCCAGTACTTC.

This clonotype was counted many times. The chain employs TRBV20-1 and TRBJ1-3, with D uncertain. V shed 3 bases and J shed 1 base, with 7 bases lying between them. There are 13 residues in the CDR3. The germline gives CDR1 DFQATT, CDR2 SNEGSKA (reference sequence). The chain's CDR3 is CSASRESGNTIYF. CDR3 sequence (DNA): TGCAGTGCTAGCCGGGAATCTGGAAACACCATATATTTT.

In this sample, this clonotype turned up many times. This chain's CDR3 is CASSQQGSTEAFF. The CDR3 DNA reads as TGTGCCAGCAGTCAACAGGGTAGTACTGAAGCTTTCTTT. The chain is built from TRBV12-3 or TRBV12-4 and TRBJ1-1; tentative D call: TRBD1 (6 bases). V was shortened by 5 bases and J by 5 bases, with 12 bases between the two germline ends. The CDR3 length is 13 residues.

A word on this clonotype: The CDR3 carries no conserved terminal phenylalanine or tryptophan, so it likely arises from a read error. The V call is TRBV7-2, the J call TRBJ2-7, with 7 bases aligning to TRBD2. The CDR3 is 15 residues long. The V gene end was trimmed by 1 base and the J gene end by 2 bases; junction bases not matched to a gene: 5. Looked up from germline, CDR1 is SGHTA and CDR2 is FQGNSA. The CDR3 region is CASSLGGGGTYEQYL. The CDR3, as DNA: TGTGCCAGCAGCTTAGGTGGCGGGGGTACCTACGAGCAGTACCTC.

This clonotype was recorded at least ten times. The chain is built from TRBV7-9 and TRBJ1-2; TRBD1 might be the D (6 bases). The CDR3 covers 14 residues. Germline loops: CDR1 SEHNR, CDR2 FQNEAQ (reference sequence). V lost 4 bases and J lost 1, with 10 bases in between. CDR3 sequence reads: CASSSQGFNYGYTF. CDR3 nucleotides: TGTGCCAGCAGCTCACAGGGATTTAACTATGGCTACACCTTC.

At least ten counts were recorded for this clonotype. The gene calls are TRBV3-1 and TRBJ1-6, with D unclear. The germline CDR1 and CDR2 sequences are LGHDT and YNNKEL (reference sequence). This CDR3 has 12 amino acids. The V gene lost 4 bases and the J gene lost 8 bases, with 6 bases spanning the gap. The chain's CDR3 is CASSRSDSPLHF. CDR3 DNA sequence: TGTGCCAGCAGCCGGTCGGATTCACCCCTCCACTTT.

This clonotype was counted ten times or more. This sequence joins TRBV9 and TRBJ2-7, with D hard to call. This CDR3 has 13 residues. V lost 0 bases and J 6 bases, leaving 10 bases between the germline ends. Germline-derived CDR1 and CDR2 are SGDLS and YYNGEE. The chain's CDR3 is CASSVGTSGEQYF. The CDR3, as DNA: TGTGCCAGCAGCGTAGGTACTTCCGGCGAGCAGTACTTC.